This T cell receptor beta chain was retrieved from a study of T-cell memory formation after mild COVID-19. Each CDR3 protein is one row after TCRdb ran MiXCR on the 5' RACE reads. The table lists a few hundred thousand distinct CDR3 sequences, 16% of them singletons. This CDR3 is built from 13 residues. CDR1 is MNHEY and CDR2 is SVGEGT in the germline V gene. V dropped 6 bases and J dropped 4 bases, with 13 bases sitting between them. The sequence derives from a man between 18 and 29 years old who had mild COVID-19 (a few samples of this study predate the infection). Cell type and time point are not known. The sample consisted of PBMCs or a T cell subset sorted from them (not recorded which). The chain carries TRBV6-2 or TRBV6-3 and TRBJ2-7; D is undetermined. The CDR3 spells CASRPRMRYEQYF. CDR3 bases: TGTGCCAGCAGACCTCGAATGAGATACGAGCAGTACTTC.